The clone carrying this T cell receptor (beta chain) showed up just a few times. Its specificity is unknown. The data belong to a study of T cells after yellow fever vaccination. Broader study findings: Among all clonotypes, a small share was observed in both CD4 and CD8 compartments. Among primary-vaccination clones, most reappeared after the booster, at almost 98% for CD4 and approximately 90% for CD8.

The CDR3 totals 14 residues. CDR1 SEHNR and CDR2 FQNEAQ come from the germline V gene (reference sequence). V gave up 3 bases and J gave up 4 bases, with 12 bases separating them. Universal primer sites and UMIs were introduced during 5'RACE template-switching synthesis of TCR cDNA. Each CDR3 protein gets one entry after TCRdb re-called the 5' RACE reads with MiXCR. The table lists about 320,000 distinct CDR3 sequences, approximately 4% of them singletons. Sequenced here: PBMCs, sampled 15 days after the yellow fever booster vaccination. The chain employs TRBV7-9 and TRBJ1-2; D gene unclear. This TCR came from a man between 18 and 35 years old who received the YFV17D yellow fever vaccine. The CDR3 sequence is CASSFVVVGYGYTF. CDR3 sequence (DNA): TGTGCCAGCAGCTTCGTGGTGGTTGGCTATGGCTACACCTTC.